This T cell receptor (beta chain) originates from a study of blood T cell repertoires in COVID-19. Across the whole study: From the United States, Italy and Spain came samples of acute and convalescent COVID-19. PBMCs, B-cell-depleted T cells, or T cells provided the cDNA or gDNA that made up the material.

The CDR3 spans 15 residues. Germline V gene data show CDR1 as LNHDA and CDR2 as SQIVND (reference sequence). The ends lost 5 bases at V and 4 bases at J; junction bases unmatched: 7. Original processing methods: Scientists estimated how many nucleated cells there were by amplifying reference gene primers. Profiled with immunoSEQ multiplex PCR; TCRdb holds only in-frame clones, not every one. V and J calls plus clone size are reproduced from that table; the DNA served to infer D and trimming. The sample has roughly 380,000 clones; 75% to 90% are singletons. The sequence came from a woman under 30 with acute or convalescent COVID-19. Sequencing was carried out using peripheral blood. The gene calls are TRBV19 and TRBJ2-2; TRBD1 matches at 7 bases. DNA of the CDR3: TGTGCCAGTAGTGGGACAGCCGCGGGCACCGGGGAGCTGTTTTTT. Protein: CASSGTAAGTGELFF.